The 22 T cell receptor beta chains presented below share a single source sample, sequenced in a study of OX40 agonist ivuxolimab in advanced cancers. Here immunoSEQ multiplex PCR was the method, and the copy in TCRdb shows in-frame clones only, minus some. The sample contains 53,000 or so clones, approximately 83% of which appear only once. The sequencing here drew on CD4+ or CD8+ T cells sorted from blood, taken in a trial of the OX40 agonist ivuxolimab. All receptors derive from an adult with an advanced solid tumor such as melanoma, head and neck, liver or kidney cancer.

In nucleotides, the CDR3 is TGTGCCAGCAAAAGGACAGGGGGTCTTAATGAAAAACTGTTTTTT. Its protein product is CASKRTGGLNEKLFF. The chain carries TRBV28 and TRBJ1-4, with TRBD1 identical over 10 bases. Looked up from germline, CDR1 is MDHEN and CDR2 is SYDVKM. The CDR3 extends over 15 amino acids. J gave up 4 bases and V 7 bases, and 6 bases lay outside the gene matches.

The chain has TRBV14 and TRBJ2-1, with 10 bases aligning to TRBD2. The germline gives CDR1 SGHDN, CDR2 FVKESK. The CDR3 extends over 17 amino acids. V was pared by 2 bases and J by 8 bases, with 12 bases of the junction left unmatched. For the CDR3, the DNA is TGTGCCAGCAGCCAACTGGGGGCTAGCGGGAGAGGCGATGAGCAGTTCTTC. Encoded protein: CASSQLGASGRGDEQFF.

The chain combines TRBV19 with TRBJ2-3; TRBD2 agrees at 8 bases. Germline V gene data show CDR1 as LNHDA and CDR2 as SQIVND (reference sequence). Trimming removed 7 bases from V and 1 base from J; junction bases left unmatched: 16. The CDR3 has 18 amino acids. Here the CDR3 reads CASNPGIRGAGGTDTQYF. The DNA for the CDR3 is TGTGCCAGTAACCCTGGGATCCGGGGAGCGGGAGGCACAGATACGCAGTATTTT.

The chain recombines TRBV11-3 with TRBJ2-6, with a tentative D call TRBD1 (5 bases). Trimming cost V 5 bases and J 0 bases, with 11 bases left between them. Germline V gene data show CDR1 as SGHNT and CDR2 as YENEEA. This CDR3 has 16 amino acids. Written as DNA, the CDR3 is TGTGCCAGCAGCCCTGGGGCCTCCTCTGGGGCCAACGTCCTGACTTTC. This sequence encodes CASSPGASSGANVLTF.

The chain carries TRBV27 and TRBJ1-1; 7 nucleotides line up with TRBD1. Per germline, CDR1 MNHEY and CDR2 SMNVEV (reference sequence). V trimming: 1 base; J trimming: 1 base; junction bases outside the gene matches: 12. The CDR3 length is 18 residues. CDR3 sequence reads: CASSLYPPTGLRNTEAFF. The CDR3 nucleotides are TGTGCCAGCAGTTTATATCCCCCGACAGGGTTGCGGAACACTGAAGCTTTCTTT.

The CDR3 nucleotides read TGTGCCAGCAAACGGGGTGAAGGGCCTAGGGAGACCCAGTACTTC. The encoded protein is CASKRGEGPRETQYF. V is TRBV14 and J is TRBJ2-5; possibly TRBD2 for D (5 bases). The CDR3 totals 15 residues. Germline CDR1 and CDR2: SGHDN and FVKESK. Trimming pared 7 bases from V and 5 bases from J, leaving 20 bases between. Looking up the rest from reference TRBV14 and TRBJ2-5 gives the full variable domain: EAGVTQFPSHSVIEKGQTVTLRCDPISGHDNLYWYRRVMGKEIKFLLHFVKESKQDESGMPNNRFLAERTGGTYSTLKVQPAELEDSGVYFCASKRGEGPRETQYFGPGTRLLVL.

This clone came up a few times. This rearrangement joins TRBV21-1 to TRBJ2-4; the D call of TRBD2 is as the table states it, not checked on the DNA. TRBV21-1 is classified as a pseudogene. The CDR3 is made up of 15 amino acids. The DNA of the CDR3 is TGTGCCAGCAGCAACGTAATCGGAGCCAAAAACATTCAGTACTTC. The encoded protein is CASSNVIGAKNIQYF.

The rearrangement uses TRBV5-6 and TRBJ1-1; 7 nucleotides align to TRBD1. Looked up from germline, CDR1 is SGHDT and CDR2 is YYEEEE. V lost 0 bases, J lost 6 bases, and 14 bases stayed unmatched. The CDR3 extends over 17 amino acids. CDR3: CASSLADRWNRNAEAFF. The DNA for the CDR3 is TGTGCCAGCAGCTTGGCGGACAGGTGGAATAGAAATGCTGAAGCTTTCTTT. Full variable domain (rest looked up from reference TRBV5-6 and TRBJ1-1): DAGVTQSPTHLIKTRGQQVTLRCSPKSGHDTVSWYQQALGQGPQFIFQYYEEEERQRGNFPDRFSGHQFPNYSSELNVNALLLGDSALYLCASSLADRWNRNAEAFFGQGTRLTVV.

The rearrangement joins TRBV18 to TRBJ1-1; D call uncertain. Trimming cost V 3 bases and J 3 bases, with 14 bases left between them. Germline V lookup: CDR1 KGHSH, CDR2 LQKENI. The CDR3 is 15 residues long. The CDR3 DNA is TGTGCCAGCTCACCTCAACCACTAAGGGACACTGAAGCTTTCTTT. Its translation is CASSPQPLRDTEAFF.

The chain carries TRBV19 and TRBJ1-5; D possibly corresponds to TRBD1 (6 bases). Trimming pared 5 bases from V and 3 bases from J, leaving 8 bases between. Germline V gene sequence: CDR1 LNHDA, CDR2 SQIVND (reference sequence). The CDR3 sequence is 13 residues long. This CDR3 reads CASSDRYNQPQHF. The CDR3 bases are TGTGCCAGTAGTGACAGGTACAATCAGCCCCAGCATTTT.

In DNA form, the CDR3 reads TGTGCCAGCTCACCGGGTTCAGGGGGAAACACCATATATTTT. This translates into CASSPGSGGNTIYF. The chain employs TRBV18 and TRBJ1-3; a weak D match, TRBD1 (5 bases). Germline CDR1 KGHSH, CDR2 LQKENI. The ends were cut back, 3 bases at V and 4 bases at J, with 10 bases in the middle. The CDR3 runs to 14 residues.

The V and J genes are TRBV6-1 and TRBJ2-5; perhaps TRBD1 as D (6 bases). Per germline, CDR1 MNHNS and CDR2 SASEGT. Trimming cost V 3 bases and J 2 bases, with 13 bases left between them. This CDR3 is 15 amino acids long. The CDR3 DNA follows: TGTGCCAGCAGTGACCCCAGGGGTGGACAAGAGACCCAGTACTTC. It codes for CASSDPRGGQETQYF.

The V and J genes are TRBV9 and TRBJ2-5, with TRBD1 as a possible D gene (7 bases). V was trimmed by 4 bases and J by 5 bases, leaving 15 bases between them. Germline V lookup: CDR1 SGDLS, CDR2 YYNGEE. The CDR3 runs to 14 residues. The CDR3 loop is CASSSSTGRETQYF. The CDR3 nucleotides are TGTGCCAGCAGCTCATCGACAGGGAGGGAGACCCAGTACTTC.

The genes are TRBV2 and TRBJ1-2; D is perhaps TRBD1 (6 bases). V was pared by 6 bases and J by 8 bases, with 19 bases between. The CDR3 sequence is 14 residues long. Germline CDR1 is SNHLY and CDR2 is FYNNEI. CDR3 sequence: CASSNTGSGEGYTF. CDR3 DNA: TGTGCCAGCAGCAACACAGGGTCGGGGGAAGGCTACACCTTC.

This clone came up once. The chain links TRBV29-1 to TRBJ2-5; D not resolved. Germline V gene data show CDR1 as SQVTM and CDR2 as ANQGSEA. This CDR3 comprises 12 residues. V was clipped by 3 bases and J by 1 base, with 6 bases between them. CDR3 region: CSVDDGQETQYF. In nucleotides, the CDR3 is TGCAGCGTTGACGATGGCCAAGAGACCCAGTACTTC.

This chain links TRBV30 with TRBJ2-5, with a weak D call TRBD1 (5 bases). Germline V gives CDR1 GTSNPN, CDR2 SVGIG (reference sequence). The V gene lost 1 base and the J gene lost 10 bases, with 13 bases spanning the gap. The length of the CDR3 is 12 residues. CDR3: CAWSEKGIIQYF. DNA of the CDR3: TGTGCCTGGAGTGAGAAGGGGATTATCCAGTACTTC.

This clone was detected only once. The V gene is TRBV15, the J gene TRBJ2-1; TRBD2 is a possible D gene (5 bases). Deletions cut 1 base from V and 0 bases from J, with 7 bases between. The CDR3 is 15 amino acids. CDR1 and CDR2 from the germline V gene are LNHNV and YYDKDF (reference sequence). The CDR3 DNA reads TGTGCCACCAGCAGAGCTGGGAGCTCCTACAATGAGCAGTTCTTC. As protein: CATSRAGSSYNEQFF.

V gene TRBV18 combines with J gene TRBJ2-2, with D perhaps TRBD2 (6 bases). Germline V gives CDR1 KGHSH, CDR2 LQKENI. V shed 3 bases and J shed 6 bases, with 14 bases lying between them. CDR3 length: 15 residues. The CDR3, as DNA: TGTGCCAGCTCACCTAGACTAGTAACCGCCGGGGAGCTGTTTTTT. Protein: CASSPRLVTAGELFF.

A single count supports this clone. CDR3 sequence: CAWSVLSGRVSDTQYF. CDR3 in DNA: TGTGCCTGGAGTGTACTTAGCGGGAGGGTTTCAGATACGCAGTATTTT. The V call is TRBV30, the J call TRBJ2-3; 11 nucleotides line up with TRBD2. CDR1 GTSNPN and CDR2 SVGIG come from the germline V gene (reference sequence). V lost 0 bases and J lost 4; bases outside the gene matches: 6. The CDR3 consists of 16 residues. Full variable domain (outside the CDR3, taken from reference TRBV30 and TRBJ2-3): SQTIHQWPATLVQPVGSPLSLECTVEGTSNPNLYWYRQAAGRGLQLLFYSVGIGQISSEVPQNLSASRPQDRQFILSSKKLLLSDSGFYLCAWSVLSGRVSDTQYFGPGTRLTVL.

The J gene is TRBJ2-1, the V gene TRBV19; no definite D call. V was cut by 4 bases and J by 6 bases, with 7 bases left in between. Germline V lookup: CDR1 LNHDA, CDR2 SQIVND (reference sequence). The CDR3 is made up of 12 amino acids. The chain's CDR3 is CASSNWGNEQFF. CDR3 bases: TGTGCCAGTAGTAATTGGGGCAATGAGCAGTTCTTC.

This rearrangement joins TRBV11-2 to TRBJ1-2; 11 nucleotides line up with TRBD1. Germline V gene data show CDR1 as SGHAT and CDR2 as FQNNGV. V lost 0 bases and J lost 4; bases outside the gene matches: 7. The CDR3 sequence is 17 residues long. The CDR3 protein is CASSLDKGTGGSYGYTF. As DNA, the CDR3 is TGTGCCAGCAGCTTAGACAAGGGGACAGGGGGATCCTATGGCTACACCTTC. The full variable domain, completed using reference TRBV11-2 and TRBJ1-2, is EAGVAQSPRYKIIEKRQSVAFWCNPISGHATLYWYQQILGQGPKLLIQFQNNGVVDDSQLPKDRFSAERLKGVDSTLKIQPAKLEDSAVYLCASSLDKGTGGSYGYTFGSGTRLTVV.

The chain has TRBV30 and TRBJ1-3; TRBD1 is a possible D gene (6 bases). The CDR3 is 14 amino acids. Trimming pared 0 bases from V and 4 bases from J, leaving 10 bases between. Germline V gene sequence: CDR1 GTSNPN, CDR2 SVGIG (reference sequence). The CDR3 sequence is CAWSVNRAGNTIYF. CDR3 sequence (DNA): TGTGCCTGGAGTGTAAACAGGGCCGGAAACACCATATATTTT. The entire variable domain, with the rest obtained from reference TRBV30 and TRBJ1-3, is as follows: SQTIHQWPATLVQPVGSPLSLECTVEGTSNPNLYWYRQAAGRGLQLLFYSVGIGQISSEVPQNLSASRPQDRQFILSSKKLLLSDSGFYLCAWSVNRAGNTIYFGEGSWLTVV.